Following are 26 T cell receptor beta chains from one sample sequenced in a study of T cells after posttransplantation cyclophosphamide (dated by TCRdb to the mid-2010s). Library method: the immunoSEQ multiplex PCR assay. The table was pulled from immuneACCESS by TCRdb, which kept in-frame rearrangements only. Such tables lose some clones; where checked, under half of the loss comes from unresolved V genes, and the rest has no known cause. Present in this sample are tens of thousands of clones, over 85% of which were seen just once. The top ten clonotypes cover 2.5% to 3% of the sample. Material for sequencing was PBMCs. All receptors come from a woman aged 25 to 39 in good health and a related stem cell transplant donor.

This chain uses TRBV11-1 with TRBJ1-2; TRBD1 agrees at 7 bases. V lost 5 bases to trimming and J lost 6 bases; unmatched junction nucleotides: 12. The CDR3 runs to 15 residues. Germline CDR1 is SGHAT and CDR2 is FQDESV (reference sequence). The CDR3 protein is CASSVTGTLAHGYTF. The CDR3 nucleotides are TGTGCCAGCAGCGTGACAGGGACCCTAGCGCATGGCTACACCTTC.

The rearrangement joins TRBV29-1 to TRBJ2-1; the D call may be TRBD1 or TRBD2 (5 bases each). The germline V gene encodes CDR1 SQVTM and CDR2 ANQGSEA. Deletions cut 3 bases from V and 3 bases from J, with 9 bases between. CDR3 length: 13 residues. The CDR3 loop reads CSVDGAVYNEQFF. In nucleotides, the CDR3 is TGCAGCGTTGACGGGGCCGTCTACAATGAGCAGTTCTTC.

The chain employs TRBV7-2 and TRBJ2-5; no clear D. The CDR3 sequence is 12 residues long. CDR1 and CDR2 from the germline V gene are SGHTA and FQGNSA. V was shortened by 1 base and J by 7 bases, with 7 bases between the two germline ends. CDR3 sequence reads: CASSLEVGTQYF. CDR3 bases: TGTGCCAGCAGCTTAGAAGTCGGGACCCAGTACTTC. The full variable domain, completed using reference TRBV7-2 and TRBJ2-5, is GAGVSQSPSNKVTEKGKDVELRCDPISGHTALYWYRQSLGQGLEFLIYFQGNSAPDKSGLPSDRFSAERTGGSVSTLTIQRTQQEDSAVYLCASSLEVGTQYFGPGTRLLVL.

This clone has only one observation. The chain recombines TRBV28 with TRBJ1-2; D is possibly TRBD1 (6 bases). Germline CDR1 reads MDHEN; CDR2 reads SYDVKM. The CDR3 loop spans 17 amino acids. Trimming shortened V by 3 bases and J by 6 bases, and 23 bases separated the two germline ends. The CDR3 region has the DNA TGTGCCAGCAGTTTTGGGGGTACAGGGATTGAAACTAATGGCTACACCTTC. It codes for CASSFGGTGIETNGYTF.

The CDR3 spells CASSFFDRDEQYF. CDR3 sequence (DNA): TGTGCCAGCAGTTTTTTCGACCGGGACGAGCAGTACTTC. The chain links TRBV28 to TRBJ2-7; D is unclear. CDR3 length: 13 residues. The ends were cut back, 3 bases at V and 5 bases at J, with 11 bases in the middle. Germline V gives CDR1 MDHEN, CDR2 SYDVKM.

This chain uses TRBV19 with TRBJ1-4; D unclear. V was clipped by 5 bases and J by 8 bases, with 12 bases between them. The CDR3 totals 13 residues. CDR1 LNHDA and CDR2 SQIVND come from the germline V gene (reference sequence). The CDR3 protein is CASSGQAKEKLFF. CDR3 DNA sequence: TGTGCCAGTAGTGGGCAGGCGAAGGAAAAACTGTTTTTT.

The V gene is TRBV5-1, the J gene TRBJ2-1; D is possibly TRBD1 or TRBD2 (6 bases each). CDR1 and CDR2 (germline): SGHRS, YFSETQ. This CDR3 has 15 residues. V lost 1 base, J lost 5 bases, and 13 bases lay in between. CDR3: CASSLWGALNNEQFF. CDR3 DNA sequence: TGCGCCAGCAGCTTGTGGGGGGCCTTAAACAATGAGCAGTTCTTC. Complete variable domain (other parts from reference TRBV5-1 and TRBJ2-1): KAGVTQTPRYLIKTRGQQVTLSCSPISGHRSVSWYQQTPGQGLQFLFEYFSETQRNKGNFPGRFSGRQFSNSRSEMNVSTLELGDSALYLCASSLWGALNNEQFFGPGTRLTVL.

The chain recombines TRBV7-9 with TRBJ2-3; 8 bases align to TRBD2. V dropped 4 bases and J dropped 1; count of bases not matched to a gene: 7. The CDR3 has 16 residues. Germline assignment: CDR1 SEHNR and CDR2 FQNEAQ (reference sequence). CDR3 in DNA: TGTGCCAGCAGCTCCAGCGGGGGATGGGGCACAGATACGCAGTATTTT. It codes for CASSSSGGWGTDTQYF.

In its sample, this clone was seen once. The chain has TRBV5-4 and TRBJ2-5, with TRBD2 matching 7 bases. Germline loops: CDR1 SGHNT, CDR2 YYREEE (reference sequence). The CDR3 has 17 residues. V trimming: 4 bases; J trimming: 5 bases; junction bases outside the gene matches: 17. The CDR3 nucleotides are TGTGCCAGCAGCCCGGGAGGCGGAACCGGGCGGGGTGAGACCCAGTACTTC. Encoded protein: CASSPGGGTGRGETQYF.

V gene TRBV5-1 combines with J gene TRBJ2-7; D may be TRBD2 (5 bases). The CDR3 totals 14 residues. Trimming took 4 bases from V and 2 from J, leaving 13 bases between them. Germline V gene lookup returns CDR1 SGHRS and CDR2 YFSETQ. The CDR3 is CASSVNTEAYEQYF. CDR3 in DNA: TGCGCCAGCAGCGTTAATACGGAGGCCTACGAGCAGTACTTC.

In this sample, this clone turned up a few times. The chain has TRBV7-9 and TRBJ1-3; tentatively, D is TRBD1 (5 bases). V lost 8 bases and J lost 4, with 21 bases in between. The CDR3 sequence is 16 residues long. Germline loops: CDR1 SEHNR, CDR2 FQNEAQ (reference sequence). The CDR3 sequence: CASGSGSWQKGNTIYF. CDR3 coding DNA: TGTGCCAGCGGCTCAGGGTCTTGGCAAAAAGGAAACACCATATATTTT.

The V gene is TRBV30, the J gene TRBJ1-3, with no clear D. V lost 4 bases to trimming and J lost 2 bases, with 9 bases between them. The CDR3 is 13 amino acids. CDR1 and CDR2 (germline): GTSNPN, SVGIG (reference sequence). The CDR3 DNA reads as TGTGCCTGGAAGGTGGCGGCTGGAAACACCATATATTTT. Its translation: CAWKVAAGNTIYF.

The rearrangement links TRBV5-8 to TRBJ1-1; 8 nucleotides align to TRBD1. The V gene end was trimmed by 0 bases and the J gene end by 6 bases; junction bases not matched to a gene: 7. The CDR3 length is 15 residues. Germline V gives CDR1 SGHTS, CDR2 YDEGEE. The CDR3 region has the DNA TGTGCCAGCAGCTTGGAGTCCACAGGGGGTGCTGAAGCTTTCTTT. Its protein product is CASSLESTGGAEAFF.

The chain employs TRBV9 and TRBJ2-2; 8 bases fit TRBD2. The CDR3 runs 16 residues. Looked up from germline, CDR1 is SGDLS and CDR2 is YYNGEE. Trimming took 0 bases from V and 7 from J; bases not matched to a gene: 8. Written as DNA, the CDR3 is TGTGCCAGCAGCGTAGCAGCGGGGGCCTTACTCGGGGAGCTGTTTTTT. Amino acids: CASSVAAGALLGELFF.

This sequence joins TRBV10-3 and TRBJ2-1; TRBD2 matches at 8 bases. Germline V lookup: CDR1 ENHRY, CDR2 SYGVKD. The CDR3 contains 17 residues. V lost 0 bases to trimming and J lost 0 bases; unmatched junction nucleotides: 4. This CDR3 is CAISESSGGYSYNEQFF. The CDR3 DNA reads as TGTGCCATCAGTGAGTCCAGCGGGGGCTACTCCTACAATGAGCAGTTCTTC.

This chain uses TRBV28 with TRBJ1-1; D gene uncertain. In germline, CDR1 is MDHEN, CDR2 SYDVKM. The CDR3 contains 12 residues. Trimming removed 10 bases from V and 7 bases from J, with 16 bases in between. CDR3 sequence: CAIGEREDEAFF. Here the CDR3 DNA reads TGTGCCATCGGGGAACGGGAGGATGAAGCTTTCTTT.

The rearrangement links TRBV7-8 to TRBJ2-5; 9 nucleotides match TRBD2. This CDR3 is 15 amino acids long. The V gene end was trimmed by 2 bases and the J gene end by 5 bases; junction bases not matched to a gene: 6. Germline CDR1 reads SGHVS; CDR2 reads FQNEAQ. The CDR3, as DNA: TGTGCCAGCAGCTTAATAGAGCGGGGGGCCGAGACCCAGTACTTC. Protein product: CASSLIERGAETQYF.

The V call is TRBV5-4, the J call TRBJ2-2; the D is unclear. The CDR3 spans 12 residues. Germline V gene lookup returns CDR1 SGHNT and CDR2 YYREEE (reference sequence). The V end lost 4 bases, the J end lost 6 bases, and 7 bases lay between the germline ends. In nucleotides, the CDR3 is TGTGCCAGCAGCCCCGTCGCCGGGGAGCTGTTTTTT. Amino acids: CASSPVAGELFF.

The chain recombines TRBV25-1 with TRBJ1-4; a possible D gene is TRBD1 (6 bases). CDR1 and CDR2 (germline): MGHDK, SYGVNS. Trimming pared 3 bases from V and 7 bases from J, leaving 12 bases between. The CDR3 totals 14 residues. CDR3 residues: CASSDTGRSEKLFF. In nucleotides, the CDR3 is TGTGCCAGCAGTGATACAGGGCGCTCTGAAAAACTGTTTTTT. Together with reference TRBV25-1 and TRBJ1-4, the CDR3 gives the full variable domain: EADIYQTPRYLVIGTGKKITLECSQTMGHDKMYWYQQDPGMELHLIHYSYGVNSTEKGDLSSESTVSRIRTEHFPLTLESARPSHTSQYLCASSDTGRSEKLFFGSGTQLSVL.

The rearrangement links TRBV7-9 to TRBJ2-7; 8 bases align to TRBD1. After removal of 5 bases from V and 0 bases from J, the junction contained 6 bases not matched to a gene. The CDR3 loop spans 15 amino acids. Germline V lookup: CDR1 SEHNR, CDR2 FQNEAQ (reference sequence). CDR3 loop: CASSLRTGSSYEQYF. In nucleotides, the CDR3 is TGTGCCAGCAGCCTTAGGACAGGGAGCTCCTACGAGCAGTACTTC. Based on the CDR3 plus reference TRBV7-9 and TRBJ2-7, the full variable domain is DTGVSQNPRHKITKRGQNVTFRCDPISEHNRLYWYRQTLGQGPEFLTYFQNEAQLEKSRLLSDRFSAERPKGSFSTLEIQRTEQGDSAMYLCASSLRTGSSYEQYFGPGTRLTVT.

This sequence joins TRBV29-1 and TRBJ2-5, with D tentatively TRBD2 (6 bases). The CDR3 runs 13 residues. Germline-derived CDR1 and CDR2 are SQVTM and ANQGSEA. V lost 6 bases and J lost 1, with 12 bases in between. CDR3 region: CSVRLGGQETQYF. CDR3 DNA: TGCAGCGTGAGACTCGGGGGCCAAGAGACCCAGTACTTC.

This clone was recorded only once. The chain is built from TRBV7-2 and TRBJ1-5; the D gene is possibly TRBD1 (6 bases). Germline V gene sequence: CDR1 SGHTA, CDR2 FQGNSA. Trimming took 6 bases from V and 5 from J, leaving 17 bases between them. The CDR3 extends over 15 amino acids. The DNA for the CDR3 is TGTGCCAGCAGTCTGAAGGGGGACGGATATCAGCCCCAGCATTTT. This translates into CASSLKGDGYQPQHF.

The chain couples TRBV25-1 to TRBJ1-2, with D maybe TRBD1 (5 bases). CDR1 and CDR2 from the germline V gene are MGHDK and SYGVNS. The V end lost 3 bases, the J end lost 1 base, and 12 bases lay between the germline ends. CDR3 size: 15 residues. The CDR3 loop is CASSDTSGGNYGYTF. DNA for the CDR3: TGTGCCAGCAGTGATACGTCGGGGGGTAACTATGGCTACACCTTC.

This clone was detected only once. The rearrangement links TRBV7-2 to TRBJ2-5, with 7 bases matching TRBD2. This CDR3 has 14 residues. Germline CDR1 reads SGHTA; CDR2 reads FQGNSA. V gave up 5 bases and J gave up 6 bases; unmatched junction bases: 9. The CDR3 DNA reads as TGTGCCAGCAGCCCCCTGGGGGGGTTGAAGACCCAGTACTTC. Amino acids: CASSPLGGLKTQYF.

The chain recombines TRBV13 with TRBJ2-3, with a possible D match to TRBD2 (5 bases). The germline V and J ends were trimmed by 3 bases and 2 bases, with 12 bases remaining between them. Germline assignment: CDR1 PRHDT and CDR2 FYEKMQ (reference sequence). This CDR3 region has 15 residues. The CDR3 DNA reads TGTGCCAGCAGCTTGGGCGGCGGGTACACAGATACGCAGTATTTT. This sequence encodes CASSLGGGYTDTQYF.

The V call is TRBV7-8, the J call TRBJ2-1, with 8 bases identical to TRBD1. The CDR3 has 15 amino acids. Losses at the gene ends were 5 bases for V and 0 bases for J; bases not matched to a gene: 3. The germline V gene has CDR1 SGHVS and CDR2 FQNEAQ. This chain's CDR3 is CASSPDRGSYNEQFF. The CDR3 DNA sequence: TGTGCCAGCAGCCCCGACAGGGGCTCCTACAATGAGCAGTTCTTC.